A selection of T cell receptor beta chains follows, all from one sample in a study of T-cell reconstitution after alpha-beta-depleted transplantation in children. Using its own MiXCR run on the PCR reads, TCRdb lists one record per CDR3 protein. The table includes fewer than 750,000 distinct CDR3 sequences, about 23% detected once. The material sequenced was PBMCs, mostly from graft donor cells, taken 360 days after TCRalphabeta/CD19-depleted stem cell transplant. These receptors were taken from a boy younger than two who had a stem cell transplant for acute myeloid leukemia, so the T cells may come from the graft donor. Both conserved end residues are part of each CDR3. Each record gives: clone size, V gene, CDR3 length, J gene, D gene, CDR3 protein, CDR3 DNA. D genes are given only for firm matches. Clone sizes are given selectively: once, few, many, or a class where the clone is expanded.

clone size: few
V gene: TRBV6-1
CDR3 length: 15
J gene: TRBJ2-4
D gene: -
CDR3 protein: CASSRIRGAKNIQYF
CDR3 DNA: TGTGCCAGCAGTAGGATTAGAGGGGCCAAAAACATTCAGTACTTC

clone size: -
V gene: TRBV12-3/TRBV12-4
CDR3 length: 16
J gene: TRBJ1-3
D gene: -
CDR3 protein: CASSLWQGRSGNTIYF
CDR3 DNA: TGTGCCAGCAGTTTATGGCAGGGACGGTCTGGAAACACCATATATTTT

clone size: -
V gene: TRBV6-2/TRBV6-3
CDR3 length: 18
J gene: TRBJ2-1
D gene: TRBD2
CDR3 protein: CASSTRLALFISYNEQFF
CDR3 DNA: TGTGCCAGCAGTACCCGACTAGCCCTCTTCATCTCCTACAATGAGCAGTTCTTC

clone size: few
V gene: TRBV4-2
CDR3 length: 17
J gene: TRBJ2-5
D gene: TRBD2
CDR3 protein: CASSKTGTKSPEETQYF
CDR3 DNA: TGTGCCAGCAGCAAGACCGGGACTAAGAGTCCGGAAGAGACCCAGTACTTC

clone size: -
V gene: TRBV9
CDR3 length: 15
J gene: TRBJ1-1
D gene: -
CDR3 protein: CASSVVNGGNTEAFF
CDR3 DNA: TGTGCCAGCAGCGTAGTCAATGGGGGGAACACTGAAGCTTTCTTT

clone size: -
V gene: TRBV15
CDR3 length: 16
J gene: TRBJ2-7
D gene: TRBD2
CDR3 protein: CATSPRGGRSSYEQYF
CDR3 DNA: TGTGCCACCAGCCCACGGGGGGGACGCTCCTCCTACGAGCAGTACTTC

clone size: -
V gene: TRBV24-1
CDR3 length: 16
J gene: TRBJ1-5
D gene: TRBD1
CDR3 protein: CATSDRDRGGNQPQHF
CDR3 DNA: TGTGCCACCAGTGACCGTGACAGGGGCGGCAATCAGCCCCAGCATTTT

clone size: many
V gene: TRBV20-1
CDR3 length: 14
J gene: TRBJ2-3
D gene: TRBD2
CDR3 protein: CSAPWRGSTDTQYF
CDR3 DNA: TGCAGTGCTCCCTGGCGGGGGAGCACAGATACGCAGTATTTT

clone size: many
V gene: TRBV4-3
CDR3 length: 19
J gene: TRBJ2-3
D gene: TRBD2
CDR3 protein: CASSQEFLAGGPSTDTQYF
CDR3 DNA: TGCGCCAGCAGCCAAGAATTCCTAGCGGGGGGCCCTAGCACAGATACGCAGTATTTT

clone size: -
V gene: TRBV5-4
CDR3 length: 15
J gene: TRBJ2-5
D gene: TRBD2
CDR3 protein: CASSFGGLGKETQYF
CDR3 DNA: TGTGCCAGCAGCTTCGGGGGACTAGGGAAAGAGACCCAGTACTTC

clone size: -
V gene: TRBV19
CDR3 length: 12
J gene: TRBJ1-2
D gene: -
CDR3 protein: CASTGTNYGYTF
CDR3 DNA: TGTGCCAGTACCGGGACAAACTATGGCTACACCTTC

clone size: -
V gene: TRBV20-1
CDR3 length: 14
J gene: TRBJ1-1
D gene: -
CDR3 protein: CSASSRRLNTEAFF
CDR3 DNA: TGCAGTGCTAGCTCGCGACGGTTGAACACTGAAGCTTTCTTT

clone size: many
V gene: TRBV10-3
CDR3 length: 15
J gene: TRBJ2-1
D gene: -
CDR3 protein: CAISHTALTYNEQFF
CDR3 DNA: TGTGCCATCAGCCATACAGCTCTAACCTACAATGAGCAGTTCTTC

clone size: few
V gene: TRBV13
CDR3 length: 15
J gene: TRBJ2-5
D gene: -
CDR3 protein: CASSQRVGGQETQYF
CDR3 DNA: TGTGCCAGCAGCCAGAGGGTTGGGGGCCAAGAGACCCAGTACTTC

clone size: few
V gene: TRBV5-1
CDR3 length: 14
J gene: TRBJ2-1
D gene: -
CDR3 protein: CASSPRPVYNEQFF
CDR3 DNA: TGCGCCAGCAGCCCCAGACCCGTCTACAATGAGCAGTTCTTC

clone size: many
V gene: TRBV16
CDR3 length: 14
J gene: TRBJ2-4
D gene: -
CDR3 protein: CASSPGADKNIQYF
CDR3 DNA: TGTGCCAGCAGCCCTGGGGCGGACAAAAACATTCAGTACTTC

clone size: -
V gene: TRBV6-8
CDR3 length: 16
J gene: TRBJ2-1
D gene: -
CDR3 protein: CASPRPTESSYNEQFF
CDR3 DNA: TGTGCCAGCCCGAGGCCCACAGAGAGCTCCTACAATGAGCAGTTCTTC

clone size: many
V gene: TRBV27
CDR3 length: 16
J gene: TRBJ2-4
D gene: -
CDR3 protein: CASSLSKVVTKNIQYF
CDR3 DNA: TGTGCCAGCAGTTTATCGAAGGTCGTAACCAAAAACATTCAGTACTTC

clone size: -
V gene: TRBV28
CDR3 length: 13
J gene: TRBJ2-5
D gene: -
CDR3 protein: CASSLGRGKTQYF
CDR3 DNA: TGTGCCAGCAGTTTAGGCAGGGGAAAGACCCAGTACTTC

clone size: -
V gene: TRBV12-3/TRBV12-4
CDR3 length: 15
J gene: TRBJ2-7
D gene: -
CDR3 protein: CASSSGPGPLYEQYF
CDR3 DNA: TGTGCCAGCAGTTCGGGCCCCGGGCCCCTCTACGAGCAGTACTTC

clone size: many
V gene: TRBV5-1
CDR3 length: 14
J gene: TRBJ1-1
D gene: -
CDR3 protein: CASSLAPGNTEAFF
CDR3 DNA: TGCGCCAGCAGCTTGGCCCCAGGGAACACTGAAGCTTTCTTT

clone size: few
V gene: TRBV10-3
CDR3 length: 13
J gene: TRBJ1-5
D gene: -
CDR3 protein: CAISDPRGQPQHF
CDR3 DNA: TGTGCCATCAGTGACCCTAGGGGCCAGCCCCAGCATTTT

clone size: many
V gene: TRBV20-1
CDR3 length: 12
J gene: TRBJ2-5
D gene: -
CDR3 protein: CSATWTLETQYF
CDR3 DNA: TGCAGTGCTACCTGGACTTTGGAGACCCAGTACTTC

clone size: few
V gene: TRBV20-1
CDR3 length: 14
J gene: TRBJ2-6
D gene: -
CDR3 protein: CSAIGRGGANVLTF
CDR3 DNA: TGCAGTGCCATAGGACGTGGTGGGGCCAACGTCCTGACTTTC

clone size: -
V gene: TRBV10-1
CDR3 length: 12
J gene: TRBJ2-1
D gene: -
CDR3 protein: CASSDEAHEQFF
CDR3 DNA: TGCGCCAGCAGTGACGAAGCGCATGAGCAGTTCTTC

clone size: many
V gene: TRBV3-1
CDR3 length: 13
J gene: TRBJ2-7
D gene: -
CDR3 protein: CASSHASSYEQYF
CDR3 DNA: TGTGCCAGCAGCCACGCGTCCTCCTACGAGCAGTACTTC

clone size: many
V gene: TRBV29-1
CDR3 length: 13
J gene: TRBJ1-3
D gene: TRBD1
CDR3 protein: CSVIQGAENTIYF
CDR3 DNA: TGCAGCGTTATACAGGGGGCGGAAAACACCATATATTTT

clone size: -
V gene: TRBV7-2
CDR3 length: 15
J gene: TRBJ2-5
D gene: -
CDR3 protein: CASSLGVEDQETQYF
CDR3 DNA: TGTGCCAGCAGCCTCGGGGTAGAAGACCAAGAGACCCAGTACTTC

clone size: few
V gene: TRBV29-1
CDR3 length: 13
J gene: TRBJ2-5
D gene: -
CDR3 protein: CSVARQGRGTQYF
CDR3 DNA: TGCAGCGTTGCAAGACAGGGGAGGGGGACCCAGTACTTC

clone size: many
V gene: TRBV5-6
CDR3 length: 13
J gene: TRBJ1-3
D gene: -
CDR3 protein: CASGAGTGNTIYF
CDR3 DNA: TGTGCCTCCGGGGCAGGAACGGGAAACACCATATATTTT

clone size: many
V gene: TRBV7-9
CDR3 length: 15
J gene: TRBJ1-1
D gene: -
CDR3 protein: CASSLAEGMNTEAFF
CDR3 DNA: TGTGCCAGCAGCTTAGCAGAAGGGATGAACACTGAAGCTTTCTTT

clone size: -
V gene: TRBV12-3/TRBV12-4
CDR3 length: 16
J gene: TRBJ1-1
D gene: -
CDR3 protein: CASSPAPYRVNTEAFF
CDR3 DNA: TGTGCCAGCAGCCCAGCCCCTTACAGAGTTAACACTGAAGCTTTCTTT

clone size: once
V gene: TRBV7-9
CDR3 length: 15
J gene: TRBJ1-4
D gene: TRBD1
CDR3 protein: CASSLKGATNEKLFF
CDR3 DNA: TGTGCCAGCAGCTTAAAGGGGGCGACTAATGAAAAACTGTTTTTT

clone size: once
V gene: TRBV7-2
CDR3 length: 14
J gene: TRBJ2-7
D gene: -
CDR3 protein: CASSFLGCPYEQYF
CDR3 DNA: TGTGCCAGCAGCTTCCTAGGGTGCCCCTACGAGCAGTACTTC

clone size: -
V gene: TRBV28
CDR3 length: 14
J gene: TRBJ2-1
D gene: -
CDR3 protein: CASEPWGSYNEQFF
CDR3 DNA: TGTGCCAGCGAACCCTGGGGATCCTACAATGAGCAGTTCTTC

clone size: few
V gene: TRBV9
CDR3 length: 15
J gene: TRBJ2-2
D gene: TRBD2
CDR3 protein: CASSTPSGGAEELFF
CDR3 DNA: TGTGCCAGCAGCACTCCTAGCGGGGGGGCCGAGGAGCTGTTTTTT

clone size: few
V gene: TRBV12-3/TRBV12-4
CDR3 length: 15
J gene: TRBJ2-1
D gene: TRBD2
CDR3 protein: CASSQTSGGASEQFF
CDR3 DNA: TGTGCCAGCAGTCAGACTAGCGGGGGGGCCAGTGAGCAGTTCTTC

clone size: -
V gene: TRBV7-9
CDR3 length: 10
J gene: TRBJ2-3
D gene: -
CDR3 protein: CATRTDTQYF
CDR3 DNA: TGTGCCACCCGAACAGATACGCAGTATTTT

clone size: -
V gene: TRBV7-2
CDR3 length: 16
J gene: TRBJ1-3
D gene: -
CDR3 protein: CASSLALWPSGNTIYF
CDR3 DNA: TGTGCCAGCAGCTTAGCGCTGTGGCCCTCTGGAAACACCATATATTTT

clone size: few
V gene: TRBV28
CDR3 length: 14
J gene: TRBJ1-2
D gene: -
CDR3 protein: CASRETGTKNGYTF
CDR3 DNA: TGTGCCAGCAGGGAAACCGGGACAAAGAATGGCTACACCTTC

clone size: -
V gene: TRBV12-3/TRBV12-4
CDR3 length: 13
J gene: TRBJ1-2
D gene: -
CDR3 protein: CASSSTGYYGYTF
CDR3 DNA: TGTGCCAGCTCTTCGACAGGCTACTATGGCTACACCTTC

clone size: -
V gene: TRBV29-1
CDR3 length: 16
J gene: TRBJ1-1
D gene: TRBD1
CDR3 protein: CSVDSGDRGFWTEAFF
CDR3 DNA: TGCAGCGTTGATTCAGGTGACAGGGGGTTTTGGACTGAAGCTTTCTTT

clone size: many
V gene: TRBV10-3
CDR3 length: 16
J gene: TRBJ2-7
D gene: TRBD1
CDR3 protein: CAISEAGGFGVYEQYF
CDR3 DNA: TGTGCCATCAGTGAGGCAGGGGGATTTGGGGTGTACGAGCAGTACTTC

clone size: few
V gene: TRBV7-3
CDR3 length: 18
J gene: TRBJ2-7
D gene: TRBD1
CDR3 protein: CASSLFGQGARSFSEQYF
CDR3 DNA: TGTGCCAGCAGCTTATTCGGACAGGGGGCGCGAAGTTTCTCCGAGCAGTACTTC

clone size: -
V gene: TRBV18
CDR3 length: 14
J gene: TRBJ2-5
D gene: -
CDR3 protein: CASSPSHNQETQYF
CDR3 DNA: TGTGCCAGCTCACCATCGCACAACCAAGAGACCCAGTACTTC

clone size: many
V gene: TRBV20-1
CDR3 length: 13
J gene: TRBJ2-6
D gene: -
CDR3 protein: CSAKVAGANVLTF
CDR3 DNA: TGCAGTGCAAAAGTGGCTGGGGCCAACGTCCTGACTTTC

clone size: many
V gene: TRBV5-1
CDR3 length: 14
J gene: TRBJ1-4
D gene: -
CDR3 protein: CASSFQPTNEKLFF
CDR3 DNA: TGCGCCAGCAGCTTTCAACCAACTAATGAAAAACTGTTTTTT

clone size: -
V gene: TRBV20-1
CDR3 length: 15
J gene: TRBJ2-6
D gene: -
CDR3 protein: CSARLQSSGANVLTF
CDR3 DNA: TGCAGTGCTAGGTTACAGTCCTCTGGGGCCAACGTCCTGACTTTC

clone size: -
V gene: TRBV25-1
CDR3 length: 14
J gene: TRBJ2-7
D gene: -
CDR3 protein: CASSGTLDRDEQYF
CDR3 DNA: TGTGCCAGCAGTGGAACCCTGGACCGAGATGAGCAGTACTTC

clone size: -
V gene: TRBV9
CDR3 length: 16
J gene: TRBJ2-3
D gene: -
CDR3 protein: CASSYGQLEHTDTQYF
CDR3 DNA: TGTGCCAGCAGCTACGGACAGCTTGAGCACACAGATACGCAGTATTTT

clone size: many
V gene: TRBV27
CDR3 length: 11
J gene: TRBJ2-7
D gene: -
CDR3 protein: CASSRVHEQYF
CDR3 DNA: TGTGCCAGCAGCCGAGTCCACGAGCAGTACTTC

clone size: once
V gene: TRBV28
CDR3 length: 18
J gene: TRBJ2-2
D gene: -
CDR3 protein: CATHGAGGRGKNTGELFF
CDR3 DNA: TGTGCCACCCACGGGGCAGGCGGTAGAGGGAAGAACACCGGGGAGCTGTTTTTT

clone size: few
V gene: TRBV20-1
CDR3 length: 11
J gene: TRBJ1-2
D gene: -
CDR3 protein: CSADGENGYTF
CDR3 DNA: TGCAGTGCTGACGGGGAGAACGGCTACACCTTC

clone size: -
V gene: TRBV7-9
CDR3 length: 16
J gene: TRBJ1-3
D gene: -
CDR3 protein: CASSFRPGDIGNTIYF
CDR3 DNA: TGTGCCAGCAGCTTCCGACCGGGGGACATCGGAAACACCATATATTTT